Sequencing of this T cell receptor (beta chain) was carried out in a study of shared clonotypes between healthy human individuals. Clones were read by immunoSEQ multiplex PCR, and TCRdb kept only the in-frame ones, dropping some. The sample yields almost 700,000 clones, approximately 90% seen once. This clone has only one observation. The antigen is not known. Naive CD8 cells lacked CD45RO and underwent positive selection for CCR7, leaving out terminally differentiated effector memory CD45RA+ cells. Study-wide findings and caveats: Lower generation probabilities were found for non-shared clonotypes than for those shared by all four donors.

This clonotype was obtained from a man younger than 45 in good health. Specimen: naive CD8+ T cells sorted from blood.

CDR3 DNA: TGTGCCAGCAGCTTATTTCGCGCCGGGACAGCCTTCGGAGAGCAGTTCTTC. This codes for CASSLFRAGTAFGEQFF. This chain joins TRBV7-3 and TRBJ2-1; 7 bases line up with TRBD1. The CDR3 is made up of 17 amino acids. CDR1 and CDR2 from the germline V gene are SGHTA and FQGTGA. Trimming removed 2 bases from V and 10 bases from J; junction bases left unmatched: 17. The variable domain in full, with the rest retrieved from reference TRBV7-3 and TRBJ2-1, is GAGVSQTPSNKVTEKGKYVELRCDPISGHTALYWYRQSLGQGPEFLIYFQGTGAADDSGLPNDRFFAVRPEGSVSTLKIQRTERGDSAVYLCASSLFRAGTAFGEQFFGPGTRLTVL.